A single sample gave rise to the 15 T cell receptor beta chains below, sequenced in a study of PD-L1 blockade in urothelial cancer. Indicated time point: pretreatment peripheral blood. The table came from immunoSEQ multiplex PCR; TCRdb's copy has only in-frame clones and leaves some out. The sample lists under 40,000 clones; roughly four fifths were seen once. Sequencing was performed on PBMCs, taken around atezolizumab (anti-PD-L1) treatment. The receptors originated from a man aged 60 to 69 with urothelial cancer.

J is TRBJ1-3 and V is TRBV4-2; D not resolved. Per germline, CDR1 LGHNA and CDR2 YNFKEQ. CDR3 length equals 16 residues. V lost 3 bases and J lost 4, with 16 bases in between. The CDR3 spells CASSQTHRFEGNTIYF. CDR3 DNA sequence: TGTGCCAGCAGCCAGACACACCGGTTCGAGGGAAACACCATATATTTT.

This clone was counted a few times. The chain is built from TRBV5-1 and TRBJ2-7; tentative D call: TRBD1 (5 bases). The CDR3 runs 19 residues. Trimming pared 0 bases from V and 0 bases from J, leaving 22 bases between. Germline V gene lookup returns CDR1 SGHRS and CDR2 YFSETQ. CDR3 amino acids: CASSLAIPQTVKNSYEQYF. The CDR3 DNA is TGCGCCAGCAGCTTGGCGATCCCCCAGACAGTCAAAAACTCCTACGAGCAGTACTTC. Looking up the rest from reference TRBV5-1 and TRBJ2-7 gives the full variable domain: KAGVTQTPRYLIKTRGQQVTLSCSPISGHRSVSWYQQTPGQGLQFLFEYFSETQRNKGNFPGRFSGRQFSNSRSEMNVSTLELGDSALYLCASSLAIPQTVKNSYEQYFGPGTRLTVT.

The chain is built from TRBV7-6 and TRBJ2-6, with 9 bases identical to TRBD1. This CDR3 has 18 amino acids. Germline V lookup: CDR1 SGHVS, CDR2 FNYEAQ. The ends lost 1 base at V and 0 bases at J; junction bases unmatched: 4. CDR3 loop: CASSLGQGGPSGANVLTF. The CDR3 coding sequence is TGTGCCAGCAGCTTAGGACAGGGGGGACCCTCTGGGGCCAACGTCCTGACTTTC.

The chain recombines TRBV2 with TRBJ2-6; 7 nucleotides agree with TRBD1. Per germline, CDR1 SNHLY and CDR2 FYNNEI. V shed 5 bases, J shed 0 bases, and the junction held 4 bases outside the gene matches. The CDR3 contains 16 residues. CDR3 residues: CASSTGVVSGANVLTF. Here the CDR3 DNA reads TGTGCCAGCAGTACAGGGGTAGTCTCTGGGGCCAACGTCCTGACTTTC.

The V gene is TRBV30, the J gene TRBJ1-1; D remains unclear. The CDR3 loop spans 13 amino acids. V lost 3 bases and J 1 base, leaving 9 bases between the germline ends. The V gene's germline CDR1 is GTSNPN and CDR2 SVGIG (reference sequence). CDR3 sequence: CAWSANRNTEAFF. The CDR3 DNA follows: TGTGCCTGGAGCGCAAACAGGAACACTGAAGCTTTCTTT.

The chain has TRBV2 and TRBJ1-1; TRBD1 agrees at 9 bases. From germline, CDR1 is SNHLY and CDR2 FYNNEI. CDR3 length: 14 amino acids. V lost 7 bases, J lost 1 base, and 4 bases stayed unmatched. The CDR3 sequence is CASKGGQGNTEAFF. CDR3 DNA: TGTGCCAGCAAAGGGGGACAGGGGAACACTGAAGCTTTCTTT.

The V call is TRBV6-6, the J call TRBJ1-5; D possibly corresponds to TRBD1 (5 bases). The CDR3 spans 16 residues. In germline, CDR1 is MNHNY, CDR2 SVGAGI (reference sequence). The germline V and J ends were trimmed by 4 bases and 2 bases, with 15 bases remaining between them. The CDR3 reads CASSSRDGRGNQPQHF. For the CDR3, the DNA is TGTGCCAGCAGTTCGAGGGACGGGAGGGGCAATCAGCCCCAGCATTTT.

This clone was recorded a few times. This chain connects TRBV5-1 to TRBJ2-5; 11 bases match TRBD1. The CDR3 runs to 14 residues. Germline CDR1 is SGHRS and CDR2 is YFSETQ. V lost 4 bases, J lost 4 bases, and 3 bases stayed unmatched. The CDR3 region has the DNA TGCGCCAGCAGCCCGGGACAGGGGGTAGAGACCCAGTACTTC. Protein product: CASSPGQGVETQYF.

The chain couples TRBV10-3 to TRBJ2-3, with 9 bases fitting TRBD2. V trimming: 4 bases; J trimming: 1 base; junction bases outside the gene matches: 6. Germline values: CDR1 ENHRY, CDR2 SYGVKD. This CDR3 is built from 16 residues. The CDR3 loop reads CAISGGGASGTDTQYF. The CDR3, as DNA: TGTGCCATCAGTGGCGGGGGGGCTTCTGGCACAGATACGCAGTATTTT.

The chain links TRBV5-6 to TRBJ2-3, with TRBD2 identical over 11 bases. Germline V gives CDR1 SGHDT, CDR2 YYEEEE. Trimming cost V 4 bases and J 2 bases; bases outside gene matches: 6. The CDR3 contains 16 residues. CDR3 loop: CASSLRLAGPTDTQYF. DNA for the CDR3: TGTGCCAGCAGCCTAAGACTAGCGGGGCCCACAGATACGCAGTATTTT.

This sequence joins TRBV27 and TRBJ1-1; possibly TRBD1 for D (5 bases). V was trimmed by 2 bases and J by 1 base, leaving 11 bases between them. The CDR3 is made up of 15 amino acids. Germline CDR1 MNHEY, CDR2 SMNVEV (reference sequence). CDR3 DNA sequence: TGTGCCAGCAGTTTAGACAGTCCACCGAACACTGAAGCTTTCTTT. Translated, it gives CASSLDSPPNTEAFF.

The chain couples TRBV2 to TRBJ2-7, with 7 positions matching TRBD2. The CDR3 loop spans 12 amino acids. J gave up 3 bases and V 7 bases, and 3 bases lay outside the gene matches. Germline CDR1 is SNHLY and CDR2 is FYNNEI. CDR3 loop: CASKRDYYEQYF. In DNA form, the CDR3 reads TGTGCCAGCAAGCGGGACTACTACGAGCAGTACTTC. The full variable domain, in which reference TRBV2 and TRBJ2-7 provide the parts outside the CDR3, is EPEVTQTPSHQVTQMGQEVILRCVPISNHLYFYWYRQILGQKVEFLVSFYNNEISEKSEIFDDQFSVERPDGSNFTLKIRSTKLEDSAMYFCASKRDYYEQYFGPGTRLTVT.

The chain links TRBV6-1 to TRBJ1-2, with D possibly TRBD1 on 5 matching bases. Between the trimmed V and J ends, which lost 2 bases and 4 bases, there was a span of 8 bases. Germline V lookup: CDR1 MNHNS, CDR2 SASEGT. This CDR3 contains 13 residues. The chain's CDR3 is CASSEMTVYGYTF. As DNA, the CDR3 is TGTGCCAGCAGTGAAATGACAGTCTATGGCTACACCTTC.

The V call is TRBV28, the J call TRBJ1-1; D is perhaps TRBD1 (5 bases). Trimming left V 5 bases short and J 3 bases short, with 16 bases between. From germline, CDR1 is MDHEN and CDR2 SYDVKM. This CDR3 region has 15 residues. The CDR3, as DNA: TGTGCCAGCAGTCCACCTCAGGGCCAGGACACTGAAGCTTTCTTT. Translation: CASSPPQGQDTEAFF.

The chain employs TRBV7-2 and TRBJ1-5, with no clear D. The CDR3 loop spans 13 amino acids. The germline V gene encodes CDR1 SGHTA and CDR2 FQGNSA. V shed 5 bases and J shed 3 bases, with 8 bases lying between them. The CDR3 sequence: CASSHGYNQPQHF. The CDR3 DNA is TGTGCCAGCAGCCACGGGTACAATCAGCCCCAGCATTTT.